Each of the 10 T cell receptor beta chains below was sequenced from the same sample in a study of blood T cell repertoires in COVID-19. Measured with immunoSEQ multiplex PCR; TCRdb has only the in-frame clones, and not every one. The sample holds approximately 170,000 clones, 84% seen once. The sample comprised PBMCs or T cells enriched from blood (not recorded which). The receptors derive from a woman between 25 and 40 years old who had recovered from COVID-19.

This clone was recorded a few times. The V and J genes are TRBV7-3 and TRBJ2-7, with TRBD1 identical over 7 bases. The CDR3 runs to 15 residues. In germline, CDR1 is SGHTA, CDR2 FQGTGA. Trimming at V came to 2 bases and at J to 2 bases, leaving 6 bases not matched to a gene. CDR3 in DNA: TGTGCCAGCAGCTTATTCACCGGGACAGCCTACGAGCAGTACTTC. Its translation is CASSLFTGTAYEQYF. Together with reference TRBV7-3 and TRBJ2-7, the CDR3 gives the full variable domain: GAGVSQTPSNKVTEKGKYVELRCDPISGHTALYWYRQSLGQGPEFLIYFQGTGAADDSGLPNDRFFAVRPEGSVSTLKIQRTERGDSAVYLCASSLFTGTAYEQYFGPGTRLTVT.

This clone was observed a handful of times. The chain couples TRBV11-2 to TRBJ1-1, with D uncertain. The germline V gene encodes CDR1 SGHAT and CDR2 FQNNGV. The length of the CDR3 is 13 residues. The ends were cut back, 3 bases at V and 0 bases at J, with 5 bases in the middle. The CDR3, as DNA: TGTGCCAGCAGCTTGAGAGTGAACACTGAAGCTTTCTTT. Translating gives CASSLRVNTEAFF.

J is TRBJ2-1 and V is TRBV9; 7 bases map to TRBD2. The germline gives CDR1 SGDLS, CDR2 YYNGEE. The CDR3 consists of 14 residues. Trimming removed 0 bases from V and 8 bases from J; junction bases left unmatched: 5. CDR3 region: CASSVVGGWDEQFF. CDR3 DNA sequence: TGTGCCAGCAGCGTAGTGGGAGGGTGGGATGAGCAGTTCTTC.

The chain couples TRBV9 to TRBJ1-1; 8 nucleotides line up with TRBD1. This CDR3 contains 14 residues. V shed 3 bases, J shed 5 bases, and the junction held 6 bases outside the gene matches. The germline gives CDR1 SGDLS, CDR2 YYNGEE. In nucleotides, the CDR3 is TGTGCCAGCAGCGGGCCTACAGGGGGGACTGAAGCTTTCTTT. Amino acids: CASSGPTGGTEAFF. Together with reference TRBV9 and TRBJ1-1, the CDR3 gives the full variable domain: DSGVTQTPKHLITATGQRVTLRCSPRSGDLSVYWYQQSLDQGLQFLIQYYNGEERAKGNILERFSAQQFPDLHSELNLSSLELGDSALYFCASSGPTGGTEAFFGQGTRLTVV.

V usage is TRBV6-1 and J usage is TRBJ1-5; TRBD1 matches at 7 bases. The CDR3 is 16 amino acids. V was pared by 6 bases and J by 4 bases, with 12 bases of the junction left unmatched. Germline V lookup: CDR1 MNHNS, CDR2 SASEGT. The CDR3 spells CASRERQGSLNQPQHF. CDR3 bases: TGTGCCAGCAGGGAACGACAGGGCTCTTTGAATCAGCCCCAGCATTTT.

This sequence joins TRBV27 and TRBJ1-1, with TRBD1 matching 7 bases. Trimming cost V 6 bases and J 5 bases; bases outside gene matches: 9. In germline, CDR1 is MNHEY, CDR2 SMNVEV (reference sequence). The CDR3 sequence is 14 residues long. In nucleotides, the CDR3 is TGTGCCAGCAGGACTACGAGGACAGGTACTGAAGCTTTCTTT. Its translation: CASRTTRTGTEAFF.

Only one count was recorded for this clone. This chain connects TRBV5-5 to TRBJ2-7; 12 bases are a match to TRBD1. V was clipped by 5 bases and J by 6 bases; unmatched bases: 6. The CDR3 has 14 residues. Germline assignment: CDR1 SGHKS and CDR2 YYEKEE (reference sequence). CDR3 region: CASRRGQGAGEQYV. CDR3 nucleotide sequence: TGTGCCAGCAGACGGGGACAGGGGGCTGGCGAGCAGTACGTC.

The chain couples TRBV4-2 to TRBJ2-5, with TRBD2 identical over 7 bases. Trimming cost V 1 base and J 2 bases; bases outside gene matches: 10. There are 17 residues in the CDR3. Germline values: CDR1 LGHNA, CDR2 YNFKEQ. CDR3: CASSQVVARSGQETQYF. For the CDR3, the DNA is TGTGCCAGCAGCCAAGTTGTAGCACGTAGCGGGCAAGAGACCCAGTACTTC.

The chain employs TRBV11-2 and TRBJ2-2; 7 bases map to TRBD2. There are 15 residues in the CDR3. Germline V gene data show CDR1 as SGHAT and CDR2 as FQNNGV. J was trimmed by 7 bases and V by 2 bases; bases with no gene match: 7. The CDR3 nucleotides read TGTGCCAGCAGCTTAACCGGGGGGAGTGGCGGGGAGCTGTTTTTT. Translation gives CASSLTGGSGGELFF.

The V gene is TRBV21-1, the J gene TRBJ1-2; the DNA was not compared with TRBD1, the D call given in the table. TRBV21-1 is a pseudogene segment. The CDR3 length is 15 residues. CDR3 nucleotide sequence: TGTGCCAGCAAGACCGACAGGGGACATGGGTATGGCTACACCTTC. This gives the protein CASKTDRGHGYGYTF.